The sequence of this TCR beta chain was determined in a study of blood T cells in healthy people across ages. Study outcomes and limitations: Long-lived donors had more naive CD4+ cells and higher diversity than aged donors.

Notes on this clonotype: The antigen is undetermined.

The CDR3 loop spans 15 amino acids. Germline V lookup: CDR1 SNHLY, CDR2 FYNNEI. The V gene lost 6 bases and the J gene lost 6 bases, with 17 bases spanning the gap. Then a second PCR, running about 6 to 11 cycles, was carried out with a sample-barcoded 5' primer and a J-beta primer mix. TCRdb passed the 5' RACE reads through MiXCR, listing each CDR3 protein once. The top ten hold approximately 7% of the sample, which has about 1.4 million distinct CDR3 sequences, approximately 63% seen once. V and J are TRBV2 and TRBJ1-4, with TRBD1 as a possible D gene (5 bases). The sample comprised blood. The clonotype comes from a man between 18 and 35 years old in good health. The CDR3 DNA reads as TGTGCCAGCAGACCCACCGGGACCTTGGATGAAAAACTGTTTTTT. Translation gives CASRPTGTLDEKLFF.